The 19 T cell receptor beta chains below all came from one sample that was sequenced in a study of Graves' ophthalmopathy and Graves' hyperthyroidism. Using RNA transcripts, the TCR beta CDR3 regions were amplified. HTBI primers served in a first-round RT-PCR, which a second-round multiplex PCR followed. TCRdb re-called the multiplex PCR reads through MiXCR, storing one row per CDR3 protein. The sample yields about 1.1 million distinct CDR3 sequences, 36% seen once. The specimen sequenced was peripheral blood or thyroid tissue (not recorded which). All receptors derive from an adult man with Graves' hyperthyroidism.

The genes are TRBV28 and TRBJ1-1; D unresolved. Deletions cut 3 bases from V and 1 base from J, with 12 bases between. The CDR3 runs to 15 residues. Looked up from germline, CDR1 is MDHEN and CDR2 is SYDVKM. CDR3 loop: CASSLRTVRNTEAFF. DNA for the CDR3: TGTGCCAGCAGTTTGAGGACCGTAAGGAACACTGAAGCTTTCTTT.

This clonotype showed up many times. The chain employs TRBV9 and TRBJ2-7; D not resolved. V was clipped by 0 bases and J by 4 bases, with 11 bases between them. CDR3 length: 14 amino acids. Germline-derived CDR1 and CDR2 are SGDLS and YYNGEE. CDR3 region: CASSVGLEEYEQYF. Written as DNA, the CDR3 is TGTGCCAGCAGCGTAGGTCTGGAAGAGTACGAGCAGTACTTC.

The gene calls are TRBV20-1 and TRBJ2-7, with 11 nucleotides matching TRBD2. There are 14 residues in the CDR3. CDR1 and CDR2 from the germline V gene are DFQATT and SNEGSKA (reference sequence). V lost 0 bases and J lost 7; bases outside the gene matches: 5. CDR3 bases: TGCAGTGCTAGAGAGACTAGCGGGAAAGATGAGCAGTACTTC. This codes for CSARETSGKDEQYF.

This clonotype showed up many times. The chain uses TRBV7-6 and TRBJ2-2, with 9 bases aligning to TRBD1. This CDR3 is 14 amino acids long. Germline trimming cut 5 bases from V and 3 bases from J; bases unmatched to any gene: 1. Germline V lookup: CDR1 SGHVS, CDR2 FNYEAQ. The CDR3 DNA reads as TGTGCCAGCAGCCGACAGGGGGACACCGGGGAGCTGTTTTTT. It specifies CASSRQGDTGELFF.

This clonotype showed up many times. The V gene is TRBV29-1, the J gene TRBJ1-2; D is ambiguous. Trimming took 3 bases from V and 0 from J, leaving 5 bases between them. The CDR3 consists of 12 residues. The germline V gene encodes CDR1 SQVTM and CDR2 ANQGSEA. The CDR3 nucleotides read TGCAGCGTTGAGAGGACTAACTATGGCTACACCTTC. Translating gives CSVERTNYGYTF.

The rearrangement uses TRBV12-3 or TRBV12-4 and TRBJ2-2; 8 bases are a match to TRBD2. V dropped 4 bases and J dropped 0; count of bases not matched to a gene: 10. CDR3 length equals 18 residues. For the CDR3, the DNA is TGTGCCAGCAGTTGGGCGAGCGGGGGACCCGCGAACACCGGGGAGCTGTTTTTT. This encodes CASSWASGGPANTGELFF.

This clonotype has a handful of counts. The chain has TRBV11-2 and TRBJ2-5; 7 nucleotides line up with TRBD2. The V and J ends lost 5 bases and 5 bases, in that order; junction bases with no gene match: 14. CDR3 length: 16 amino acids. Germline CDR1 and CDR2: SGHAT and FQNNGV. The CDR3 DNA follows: TGTGCCAGCAGCCCAAGACTAGCCCGTGGGGGGGAGACCCAGTACTTC. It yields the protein CASSPRLARGGETQYF.

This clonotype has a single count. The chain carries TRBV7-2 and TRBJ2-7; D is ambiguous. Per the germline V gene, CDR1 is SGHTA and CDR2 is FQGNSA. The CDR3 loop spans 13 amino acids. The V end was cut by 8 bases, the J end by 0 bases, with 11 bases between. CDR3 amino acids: CASGRGHSYEQYF. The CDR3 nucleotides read TGTGCCAGCGGTCGCGGCCACTCCTACGAGCAGTACTTC.

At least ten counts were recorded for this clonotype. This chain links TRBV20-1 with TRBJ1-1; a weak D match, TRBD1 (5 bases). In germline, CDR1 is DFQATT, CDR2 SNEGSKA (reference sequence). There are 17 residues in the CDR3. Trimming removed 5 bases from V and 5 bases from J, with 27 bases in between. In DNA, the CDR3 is TGCAGTGCTGGATCACGGGTTAGGGGCCCCTTGGGGACTGAAGCTTTCTTT. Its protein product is CSAGSRVRGPLGTEAFF.

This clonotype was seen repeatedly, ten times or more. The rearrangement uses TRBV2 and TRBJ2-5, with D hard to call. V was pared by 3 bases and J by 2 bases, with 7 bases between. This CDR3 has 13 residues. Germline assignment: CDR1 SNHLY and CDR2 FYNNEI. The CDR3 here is CASSDFYQETQYF. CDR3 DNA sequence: TGTGCCAGCAGTGATTTTTATCAAGAGACCCAGTACTTC.

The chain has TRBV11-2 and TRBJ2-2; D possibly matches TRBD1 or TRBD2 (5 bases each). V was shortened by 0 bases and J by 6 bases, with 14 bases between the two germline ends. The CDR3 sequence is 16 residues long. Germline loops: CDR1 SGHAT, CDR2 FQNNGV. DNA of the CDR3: TGTGCCAGCAGCTTAGATCTTCCGGGGACCGCCGGGGAGCTGTTTTTT. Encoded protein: CASSLDLPGTAGELFF.

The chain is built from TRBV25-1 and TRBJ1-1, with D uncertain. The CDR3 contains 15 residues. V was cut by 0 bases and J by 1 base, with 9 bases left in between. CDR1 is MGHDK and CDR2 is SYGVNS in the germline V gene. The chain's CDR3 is CASSEYGVRNTEAFF. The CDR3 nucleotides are TGTGCCAGCAGTGAATATGGCGTTAGGAACACTGAAGCTTTCTTT.

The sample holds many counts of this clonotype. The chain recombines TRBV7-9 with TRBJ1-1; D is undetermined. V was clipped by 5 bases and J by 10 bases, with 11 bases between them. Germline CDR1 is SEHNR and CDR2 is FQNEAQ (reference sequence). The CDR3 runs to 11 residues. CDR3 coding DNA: TGTGCCAGCAGCGCCCGTCGGGGAGCTTTCTTT. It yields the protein CASSARRGAFF. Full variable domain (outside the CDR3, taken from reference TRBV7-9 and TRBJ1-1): DTGVSQNPRHKITKRGQNVTFRCDPISEHNRLYWYRQTLGQGPEFLTYFQNEAQLEKSRLLSDRFSAERPKGSFSTLEIQRTEQGDSAMYLCASSARRGAFFGQGTRLTVV.

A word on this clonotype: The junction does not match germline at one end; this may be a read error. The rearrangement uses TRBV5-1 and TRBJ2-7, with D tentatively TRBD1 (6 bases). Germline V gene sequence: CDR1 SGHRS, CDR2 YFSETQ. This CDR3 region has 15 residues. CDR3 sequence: CASGLGSGDTYEQYF. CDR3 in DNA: TGCGCCAGCGGCTTAGGATCCGGGGACACCTACGAGCAGTACTTC.

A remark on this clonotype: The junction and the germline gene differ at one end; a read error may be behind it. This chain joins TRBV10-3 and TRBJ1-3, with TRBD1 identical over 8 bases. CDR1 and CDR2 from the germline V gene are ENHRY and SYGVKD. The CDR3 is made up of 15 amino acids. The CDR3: CASSSGGATGSTIYF. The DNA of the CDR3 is TGTGCCAGCAGCTCAGGGGGCGCCACTGGAAGCACCATATATTTT.

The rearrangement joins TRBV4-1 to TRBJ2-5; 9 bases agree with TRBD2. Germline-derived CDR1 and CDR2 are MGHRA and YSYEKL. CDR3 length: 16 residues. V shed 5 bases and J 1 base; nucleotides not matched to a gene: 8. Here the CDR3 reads CASSKTTSGSQETQYF. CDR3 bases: TGCGCCAGCAGCAAAACGACTAGCGGATCCCAAGAGACCCAGTACTTC.

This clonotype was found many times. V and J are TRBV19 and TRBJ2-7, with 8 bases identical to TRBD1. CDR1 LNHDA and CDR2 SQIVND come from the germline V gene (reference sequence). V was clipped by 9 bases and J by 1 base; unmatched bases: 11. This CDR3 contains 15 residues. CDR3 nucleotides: TGTGCCAGCCATGGTCGACAGGGGAGTTCCTACGAGCAGTACTTC. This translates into CASHGRQGSSYEQYF.

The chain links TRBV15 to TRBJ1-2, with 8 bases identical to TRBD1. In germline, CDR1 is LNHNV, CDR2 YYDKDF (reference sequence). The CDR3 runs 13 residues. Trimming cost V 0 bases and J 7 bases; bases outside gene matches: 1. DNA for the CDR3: TGTGCCACCAGCAGAGACGGACAGGGTGGCTACACCTTC. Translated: CATSRDGQGGYTF.

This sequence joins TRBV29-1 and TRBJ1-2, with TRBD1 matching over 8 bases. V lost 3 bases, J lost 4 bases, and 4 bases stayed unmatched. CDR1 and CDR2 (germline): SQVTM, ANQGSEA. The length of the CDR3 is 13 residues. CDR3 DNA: TGCAGCGTTGATACCGGGACAGGCTATGGCTACACCTTC. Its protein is CSVDTGTGYGYTF.